The rows below give T cell receptor beta chains drawn from one sample of a study of blood T cell repertoires in COVID-19. The assay was immunoSEQ multiplex PCR, and TCRdb's table has in-frame clones only and misses some. The data show about 6,600 clones, around 91% seen once. Sequenced material: peripheral blood. The origin of the receptors is a man aged 80 or over with active COVID-19. Each CDR3 is given with its conserved first and last residue. D genes are given only for firm matches. Only some rows state a clone size, as once, few, many or a class for expanded clones.

abundance,j_gene,v_gene,d_gene,CDR3aa,CDR3nt
NA,TRBJ2-7,TRBV5-1,TRBD1,CASRDRPGGQQYF,TGCGCCAGCAGAGATAGGCCAGGGGGACAGCAGTACTTC
NA,TRBJ2-1,TRBV6-6,TRBD2,CASSEPGLGVNEQFF,TGTGCCAGCAGTGAGCCGGGACTAGGAGTAAATGAGCAGTTCTTC
NA,TRBJ1-1,TRBV25-1,TRBD1,CASRLVPGQGGGFEAFF,TGTGCCAGCAGATTAGTCCCGGGACAGGGGGGAGGTTTTGAAGCTTTCTTT
NA,TRBJ2-2,TRBV7-2,TRBD2,CASSVKRGTSGKNTGELFF,TGTGCCAGCAGCGTTAAAAGGGGGACTAGCGGGAAAAACACCGGGGAGCTGTTTTTT
NA,TRBJ2-5,TRBV30,NA,CAWSVLKTQYF,TGTGCCTGGAGTGTACTAAAGACCCAGTACTTC
NA,TRBJ2-3,TRBV29-1,TRBD2,CSVASGRRGDTQYF,TGCAGCGTTGCTAGCGGGAGGAGGGGAGATACGCAGTATTTT
NA,TRBJ2-1,TRBV5-1,NA,CASSGQYNEQFF,TGCGCCAGCAGCGGCCAGTACAATGAGCAGTTCTTC
NA,TRBJ2-7,TRBV27,NA,CASSLTPGSYEQYF,TGTGCCAGCAGTTTAACGCCTGGCAGCTACGAGCAGTACTTC
NA,TRBJ2-3,TRBV24-1,NA,CATSDSGQGSTDTQYF,TGTGCCACCAGTGATTCGGGGCAGGGGAGCACAGATACGCAGTATTTT
NA,TRBJ2-5,TRBV9,NA,CASSPRDSDETQYF,TGTGCCAGCAGCCCCCGTGATAGCGACGAGACCCAGTACTTC
NA,TRBJ2-3,TRBV7-2,NA,CASSLSQGMATQYF,TGTGCCAGCAGCTTATCTCAGGGGATGGCTACGCAGTATTTT
NA,TRBJ2-1,TRBV27,NA,CASRPQGTNTYNEQFF,TGTGCCAGCAGACCCCAGGGGACTAACACCTACAATGAGCAGTTCTTC
NA,TRBJ2-2,TRBV27,TRBD2,CASRSSGTTGELFF,TGTGCCAGCCGGAGTAGCGGGACCACCGGGGAGCTGTTTTTT
few,TRBJ1-1,TRBV27,NA,CASSWGRHTEAFF,TGTGCCAGCAGTTGGGGGCGCCACACTGAAGCTTTCTTT
NA,TRBJ2-5,TRBV11-2,TRBD1,CASSQNRGQETQYF,TGTGCCAGCAGCCAAAACAGGGGGCAAGAGACCCAGTACTTC
NA,TRBJ2-7,TRBV18,NA,CASSPPRRRNEQYF,TGTGCCAGCTCACCACCGCGGAGGAGAAACGAGCAGTACTTC
NA,TRBJ1-3,TRBV10-3,NA,CAISEEGSGNTIYF,TGTGCCATCAGTGAGGAGGGCTCTGGAAACACCATATATTTT
NA,TRBJ2-1,TRBV3-1/TRBV3-2,TRBD2,CASSESSGNSYNEQFF,TGTGCCAGCAGCGAGTCGAGCGGGAACTCCTACAATGAGCAGTTCTTC
NA,TRBJ2-3,TRBV7-9,TRBD1,CASSPSTGTGTGTQYF,TGTGCCAGCAGCCCAAGTACCGGGACTGGGACAGGTACGCAGTATTTT
NA,TRBJ2-7,TRBV14,NA,CASSQADRYYEQYF,TGTGCCAGCAGCCAAGCGGACAGATACTACGAGCAGTACTTC
NA,TRBJ1-4,TRBV11-3,NA,CASSFQGGTNEKLFF,TGTGCCAGCAGCTTTCAGGGTGGGACTAATGAAAAACTGTTTTTT
NA,TRBJ2-3,TRBV27,TRBD2,CATSTGLAGGRSTDTQYF,TGTGCCACCTCCACGGGACTAGCGGGAGGAAGGAGCACAGATACGCAGTATTTT
NA,TRBJ2-3,TRBV5-1,TRBD2,CASSSTSGGDTQYF,TGCGCCAGCAGCTCGACTAGCGGGGGGGATACGCAGTATTTT